Below, 21 T cell receptor beta chains from the same sample are listed, as sequenced in a study of blood T cells in healthy people across ages. A second 7 to 11 cycle PCR used barcoded and J-beta primers. TCRdb itself ran the 5' RACE reads through MiXCR, one entry per CDR3 protein. Among about 830,000 distinct CDR3 sequences listed, 62% were seen once. The sample comprised blood. Source of these receptors: a man aged 25 to 40 in good health.

There are a few counts of this clonotype. J is TRBJ2-3 and V is TRBV7-2, with TRBD1 as a possible D gene (7 bases). The CDR3 is 15 amino acids. The V end lost 6 bases, the J end lost 2 bases, and 15 bases lay between the germline ends. The germline V gene has CDR1 SGHTA and CDR2 FQGNSA. Written as DNA, the CDR3 is TGTGCCAGCAGACCTGCAGGGGGGCTCACAGATACGCAGTATTTT. Its translation: CASRPAGGLTDTQYF.

The chain combines TRBV4-1 with TRBJ1-2; weak D call: TRBD1 (5 bases). Germline V gene sequence: CDR1 MGHRA, CDR2 YSYEKL. Trimming removed 1 base at V and 3 bases at J, with 18 bases between. The CDR3 is made up of 17 amino acids. As DNA, the CDR3 is TGCGCCAGCAGCCAAGGGGACTGGGAAAGGGAATACTATGGCTACACCTTC. Protein product: CASSQGDWEREYYGYTF.

The rearrangement joins TRBV6-2 or TRBV6-3 to TRBJ2-3; no definite D call. V was shortened by 8 bases and J by 3 bases, with 9 bases between the two germline ends. Germline V CDR1 and CDR2: MNHEY, SVGEGT. The CDR3 is 12 amino acids. The CDR3 here is CASGIGTDTQYF. For the CDR3, the DNA is TGTGCCAGCGGGATAGGGACAGATACGCAGTATTTT.

The chain couples TRBV11-1 to TRBJ2-1, with 10 nucleotides matching TRBD2. The V segment lost 8 bases and the J segment 4 bases; nucleotides outside the gene matches: 5. The CDR3 runs to 14 residues. Germline V gene sequence: CDR1 SGHAT, CDR2 FQDESV (reference sequence). The chain's CDR3 is CASGGLAAYNEQFF. CDR3 sequence (DNA): TGTGCCAGCGGAGGACTAGCGGCTTACAATGAGCAGTTCTTC.

This clonotype was seen more than once but under ten times. V is TRBV20-1 and J is TRBJ1-1, with D hard to call. CDR1 and CDR2 (germline): DFQATT, SNEGSKA (reference sequence). The CDR3 is made up of 13 amino acids. V lost 3 bases to trimming and J lost 1 base, with 9 bases between them. CDR3 loop: CSASFQKNTEAFF. The CDR3 nucleotides are TGCAGTGCTAGTTTTCAGAAGAACACTGAAGCTTTCTTT.

The chain uses TRBV7-2 and TRBJ1-5; D unresolved. CDR3 size: 15 residues. The germline V gene encodes CDR1 SGHTA and CDR2 FQGNSA. The V end lost 2 bases, the J end lost 3 bases, and 11 bases lay between the germline ends. The CDR3 coding sequence is TGTGCCAGCAGCTTATGGGTTTCCAACAATCAGCCCCAGCATTTT. Amino acids: CASSLWVSNNQPQHF.

The chain carries TRBV5-8 and TRBJ2-1, with 9 positions matching TRBD2. Germline V lookup: CDR1 SGHTS, CDR2 YDEGEE. Trimming removed 3 bases from V and 5 bases from J; junction bases left unmatched: 6. The CDR3 sequence is 15 residues long. CDR3: CASSYGTSQHNEQFF. The DNA of the CDR3 is TGTGCCAGCAGCTACGGGACTAGCCAACACAATGAGCAGTTCTTC.

This clonotype was observed a few times. This chain links TRBV12-3 or TRBV12-4 with TRBJ2-1, with D hard to call. V lost 5 bases and J 0 bases, leaving 11 bases between the germline ends. The CDR3 runs to 15 residues. The CDR3 sequence is CASSLGLGSYNEQFF. Written as DNA, the CDR3 is TGTGCCAGCAGTCTCGGTCTGGGCTCCTACAATGAGCAGTTCTTC.

This clonotype was seen just once. This rearrangement joins TRBV10-3 to TRBJ1-2; 7 nucleotides align to TRBD1. This CDR3 has 16 residues. The junction had 11 bases not matched to a gene; V was cut back by 0 bases and J by 7 bases. Germline CDR1 reads ENHRY; CDR2 reads SYGVKD. The CDR3 DNA sequence: TGTGCCATCAGTGAGTCACAGGGGTCGATTGAGCCTGGCTACACCTTC. It is translated as CAISESQGSIEPGYTF.

The chain couples TRBV7-9 to TRBJ2-3; 7 positions match TRBD1. This CDR3 has 15 residues. Germline values: CDR1 SEHNR, CDR2 FQNEAQ (reference sequence). After removal of 1 base from V and 2 bases from J, the junction contained 3 bases not matched to a gene. In nucleotides, the CDR3 is TGTGCCAGCAGCTTAGGACAGGGAGACACAGATACGCAGTATTTT. Translating it yields CASSLGQGDTDTQYF.

The chain uses TRBV29-1 and TRBJ2-5; weak D call: TRBD2 (6 bases). V was pared by 4 bases and J by 4 bases, with 7 bases between. CDR1 and CDR2 (germline): SQVTM, ANQGSEA. The CDR3 contains 11 residues. As DNA, the CDR3 is TGCAGCGTTGGGGGAGGAGAGACCCAGTACTTC. Translating gives CSVGGGETQYF.

In its sample, this clonotype was seen a few times. The chain's CDR3 is CASSYWDNYGYTF. DNA of the CDR3: TGTGCCAGCAGTTACTGGGACAACTATGGCTACACCTTC. The chain has TRBV6-6 and TRBJ1-2, with D possibly TRBD1 on 5 matching bases. There are 13 residues in the CDR3. V was clipped by 1 base and J by 2 bases, with 5 bases between them. The germline CDR1 and CDR2 sequences are MNHNY and SVGAGI (reference sequence).

The chain uses TRBV29-1 and TRBJ2-1, with a possible D match to TRBD1 (5 bases). V gave up 1 base and J gave up 12 bases, with 16 bases separating them. In germline, CDR1 is SQVTM, CDR2 ANQGSEA. This CDR3 has 13 residues. The DNA of the CDR3 is TGCAGCGTTGAAGCCCCACAGGCCTGGGCGCAGTTCTTC. Translation gives CSVEAPQAWAQFF.

There are a few counts of this clonotype. The rearrangement joins TRBV15 to TRBJ2-3, with D perhaps TRBD1 (5 bases). CDR1 is LNHNV and CDR2 is YYDKDF in the germline V gene (reference sequence). CDR3 length equals 15 residues. V was trimmed by 6 bases and J by 1 base, leaving 14 bases between them. The CDR3 DNA reads as TGTGCCACCAGTAATTTCCCGACAGGCACAGATACGCAGTATTTT. Translated: CATSNFPTGTDTQYF. Variable domain in full (rest from reference TRBV15 and TRBJ2-3): DAMVIQNPRYQVTQFGKPVTLSCSQTLNHNVMYWYQQKSSQAPKLLFHYYDKDFNNEADTPDNFQSRRPNTSFCFLDIRSPGLGDTAMYLCATSNFPTGTDTQYFGPGTRLTVL.

This sequence joins TRBV7-2 and TRBJ2-6, with TRBD2 as a possible D gene (5 bases). This CDR3 is 18 amino acids long. Per germline, CDR1 SGHTA and CDR2 FQGNSA. Trimming removed 1 base from V and 1 base from J, with 14 bases in between. The CDR3 sequence is CASSLGWIATSGANVLTF. CDR3 DNA sequence: TGTGCCAGCAGCTTAGGATGGATAGCGACATCTGGGGCCAACGTCCTGACTTTC.

Only one count was recorded for this clonotype. V gene TRBV20-1 combines with J gene TRBJ2-1; 8 bases are a match to TRBD2. V lost 5 bases, J lost 7 bases, and 10 bases stayed unmatched. Per the germline V gene, CDR1 is DFQATT and CDR2 is SNEGSKA (reference sequence). The CDR3 length is 14 residues. CDR3 bases: TGCAGTGCTCCGGGACTAGGTCTACAGAATGAGCAGTTCTTC. Translated, it gives CSAPGLGLQNEQFF.

The chain is built from TRBV29-1 and TRBJ1-4; no clear D. V was clipped by 7 bases and J by 3 bases, with 15 bases between them. The CDR3 has 14 residues. Per germline, CDR1 SQVTM and CDR2 ANQGSEA. CDR3 protein: CSAFWTRANEKLFF. CDR3 bases: TGCAGCGCGTTTTGGACGAGGGCTAATGAAAAACTGTTTTTT.

This clonotype came up a few times. The gene calls are TRBV7-2 and TRBJ2-7; 8 bases line up with TRBD1. V lost 7 bases to trimming and J lost 4 bases; unmatched junction nucleotides: 12. CDR3 size: 15 residues. Germline V gene sequence: CDR1 SGHTA, CDR2 FQGNSA. The CDR3 protein is CASTPSGQGHYEQYF. For the CDR3, the DNA is TGTGCCAGCACCCCTTCCGGACAGGGACATTACGAGCAGTACTTC.

The chain links TRBV20-1 to TRBJ1-6; 9 bases fit TRBD1. Germline loops: CDR1 DFQATT, CDR2 SNEGSKA (reference sequence). CDR3 length: 14 amino acids. The V gene end was trimmed by 6 bases and the J gene end by 8 bases; junction bases not matched to a gene: 8. The CDR3 spells CSARTGGYYSPLHF. The CDR3 coding sequence is TGCAGTGCGAGAACAGGGGGCTACTATTCACCCCTCCACTTT.

This chain joins TRBV20-1 and TRBJ2-3, with D possibly being TRBD1 or TRBD2 (5 bases each). Trimming took 5 bases from V and 2 from J, leaving 17 bases between them. This CDR3 has 15 residues. CDR1 and CDR2 (germline): DFQATT, SNEGSKA (reference sequence). CDR3 DNA: TGCAGTGCTCCATCATGGGACGGGCCCACAGATACGCAGTATTTT. Amino acids: CSAPSWDGPTDTQYF.

This clonotype was seen more than once but under ten times. This chain links TRBV7-2 with TRBJ1-2; maybe TRBD1 (5 bases). Germline V gene data show CDR1 as SGHTA and CDR2 as FQGNSA. This CDR3 comprises 15 residues. V dropped 5 bases and J dropped 2 bases, with 15 bases sitting between them. The CDR3 DNA reads as TGTGCCAGCAGCCTACAGGCGATCGGGAACTATGGCTACACCTTC. The encoded protein is CASSLQAIGNYGYTF.